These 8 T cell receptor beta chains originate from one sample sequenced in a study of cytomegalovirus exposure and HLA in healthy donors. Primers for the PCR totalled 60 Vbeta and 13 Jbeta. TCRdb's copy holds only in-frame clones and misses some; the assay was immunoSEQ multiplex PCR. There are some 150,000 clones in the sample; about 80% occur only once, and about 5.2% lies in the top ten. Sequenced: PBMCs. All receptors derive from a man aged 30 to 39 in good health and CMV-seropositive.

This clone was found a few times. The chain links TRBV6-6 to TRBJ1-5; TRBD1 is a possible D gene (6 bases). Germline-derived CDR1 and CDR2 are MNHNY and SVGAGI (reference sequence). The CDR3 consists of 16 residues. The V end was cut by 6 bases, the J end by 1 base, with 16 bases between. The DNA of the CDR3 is TGTGCCAGCAGCCCCACGGGGGGGGGCAGCAATCAGCCCCAGCATTTT. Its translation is CASSPTGGGSNQPQHF.

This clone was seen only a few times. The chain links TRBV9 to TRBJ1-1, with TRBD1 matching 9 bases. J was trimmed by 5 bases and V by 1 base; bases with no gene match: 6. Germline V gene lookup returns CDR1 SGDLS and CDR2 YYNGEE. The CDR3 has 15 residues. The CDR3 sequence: CASSVRDRDRTEAFF. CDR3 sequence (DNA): TGTGCCAGCAGCGTACGGGACAGGGATCGAACTGAAGCTTTCTTT. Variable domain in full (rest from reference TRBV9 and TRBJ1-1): DSGVTQTPKHLITATGQRVTLRCSPRSGDLSVYWYQQSLDQGLQFLIQYYNGEERAKGNILERFSAQQFPDLHSELNLSSLELGDSALYFCASSVRDRDRTEAFFGQGTRLTVV.

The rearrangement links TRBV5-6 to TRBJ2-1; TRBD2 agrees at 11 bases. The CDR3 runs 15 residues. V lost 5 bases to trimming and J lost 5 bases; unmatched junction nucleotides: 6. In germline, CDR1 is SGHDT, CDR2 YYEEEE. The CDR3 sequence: CASRMGLADHNEQFF. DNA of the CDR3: TGTGCCAGCAGGATGGGACTAGCGGACCACAATGAGCAGTTCTTC.

The chain's CDR3 is CASQQGLQETQYF. The CDR3 nucleotides are TGTGCCAGCCAGCAGGGGTTGCAAGAGACCCAGTACTTC. The gene calls are TRBV6-1 and TRBJ2-5, with a weak D call TRBD1 (6 bases). V lost 8 bases, J lost 2 bases, and 12 bases lay in between. CDR3 length equals 13 residues. Germline CDR1 is MNHNS and CDR2 is SASEGT.

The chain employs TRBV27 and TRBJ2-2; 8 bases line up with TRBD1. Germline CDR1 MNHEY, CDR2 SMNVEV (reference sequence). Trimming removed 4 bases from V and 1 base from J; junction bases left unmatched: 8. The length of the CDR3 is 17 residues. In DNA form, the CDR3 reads TGTGCCAGCAGTTACTCGACAGGGGACTTGAACACCGGGGAGCTGTTTTTT. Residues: CASSYSTGDLNTGELFF.

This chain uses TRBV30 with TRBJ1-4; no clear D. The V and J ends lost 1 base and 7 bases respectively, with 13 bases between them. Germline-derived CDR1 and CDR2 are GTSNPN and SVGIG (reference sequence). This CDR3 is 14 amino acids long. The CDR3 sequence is CAWSGEVGGEKLFF. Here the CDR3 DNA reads TGTGCCTGGAGTGGGGAGGTCGGCGGTGAAAAACTGTTTTTT.

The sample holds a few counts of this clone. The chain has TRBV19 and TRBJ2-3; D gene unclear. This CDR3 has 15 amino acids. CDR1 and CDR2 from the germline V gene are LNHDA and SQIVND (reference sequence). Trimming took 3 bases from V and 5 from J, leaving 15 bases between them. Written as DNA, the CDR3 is TGTGCCAGTAGTATGGGTCCGACATATCGAGATACGCAGTATTTT. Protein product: CASSMGPTYRDTQYF. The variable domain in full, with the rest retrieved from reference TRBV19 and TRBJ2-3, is DGGITQSPKYLFRKEGQNVTLSCEQNLNHDAMYWYRQDPGQGLRLIYYSQIVNDFQKGDIAEGYSVSREKKESFPLTVTSAQKNPTAFYLCASSMGPTYRDTQYFGPGTRLTVL.

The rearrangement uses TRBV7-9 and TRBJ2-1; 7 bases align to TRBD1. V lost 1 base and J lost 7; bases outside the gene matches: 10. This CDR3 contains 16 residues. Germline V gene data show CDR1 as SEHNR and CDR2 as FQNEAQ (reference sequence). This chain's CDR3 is CASSLEGAVTINEQFF. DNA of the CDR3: TGTGCCAGCAGCTTAGAGGGGGCGGTTACAATAAATGAGCAGTTCTTC.